The present entry profiles one TCR beta chain with its context. Its cognate antigen is unknown. MiXCR was run by TCRdb on the 5' RACE reads, yielding one entry per CDR3 protein. The data contain 200,000 to 300,000 distinct CDR3 sequences, approximately 13% of them singletons. This sample is part of a study of T cells after yellow fever vaccination. At the level of the study: SMART-Seq v4 Ultra Low Input handled preparation of low-cell-number fractions. General study results and limits: Weaker in magnitude, the secondary response showed a faster peak on day 5 versus 15. Booster sampling recovered most clones from primary vaccination (approximately 97% CD4, roughly 90% CD8). The appearance of a small share of clonotypes in both CD4 and CD8 compartments was observed.

Germline V CDR1 and CDR2: SGHTA, FQGNSA. This CDR3 region has 14 residues. The V and J ends lost 1 base and 8 bases, in that order; junction bases with no gene match: 5. The material sequenced was CD4+ T cells sorted from PBMCs, taken 45 days after the yellow fever booster vaccination. The chain combines TRBV7-2 with TRBJ2-1; TRBD2 matches 7 bases. The TCR sequence derives from a man aged 25-45 years who received the YFV17D yellow fever vaccine. The CDR3 loop is CASSLGTSVDEQFF. The DNA for the CDR3 is TGTGCCAGCAGCTTAGGTACTAGCGTGGATGAGCAGTTCTTC.